One and the same sample provided the 8 T cell receptor beta chains below, sequenced in a study of shared clonotypes between healthy human individuals. Terminally differentiated effector memory CD45RA+ cells were excluded from the naive CD8 cells, which were CD45RO-negative and positively selected for CCR7. Some clones are missing from TCRdb's copy, which holds only in-frame ones; the method was immunoSEQ multiplex PCR. The repertoire has about 2 million clones, about 95% of them found once; the top ten carry around 1.1%. The sequencing sample was made of naive CD8+ T cells sorted from blood. All receptors derive from a young man in good health.

This sequence joins TRBV4-2 and TRBJ2-2; TRBD2 is a possible D gene (5 bases). Looked up from germline, CDR1 is LGHNA and CDR2 is YNFKEQ. V was shortened by 4 bases and J by 4 bases, with 7 bases between the two germline ends. The CDR3 loop spans 13 amino acids. CDR3 sequence (DNA): TGTGCCAGCAGCCCGGGGATCACCGGGGAGCTGTTTTTT. Amino acids: CASSPGITGELFF.

This clone has only a few counts. This chain uses TRBV19 with TRBJ1-1, with D possibly matching TRBD1 (6 bases). The germline V gene encodes CDR1 LNHDA and CDR2 SQIVND (reference sequence). V lost 1 base and J 4 bases, leaving 10 bases between the germline ends. The CDR3 is 14 residues long. CDR3 residues: CASSIAWGLTEAFF. In DNA form, the CDR3 reads TGTGCCAGTAGTATAGCGTGGGGGCTCACTGAAGCTTTCTTT.

Regarding this clone: Other DNA sequences in this specimen translate into the identical CDR3. The chain employs TRBV4-1 and TRBJ2-3; D may be TRBD2 (6 bases). V shed 4 bases and J shed 0 bases, with 11 bases lying between them. This CDR3 has 15 residues. Germline CDR1 and CDR2: MGHRA and YSYEKL. For the CDR3, the DNA is TGCGCCAGCAGCCCAAGGGCGGGAAGCACAGATACGCAGTATTTT. The encoded protein is CASSPRAGSTDTQYF.

The rearrangement uses TRBV7-2 and TRBJ1-2, with 8 bases identical to TRBD1. After removal of 4 bases from V and 2 bases from J, the junction contained 15 bases not matched to a gene. The CDR3 runs 18 residues. The germline gives CDR1 SGHTA, CDR2 FQGNSA. This chain's CDR3 is CASSSQGVIRPTNYGYTF. DNA of the CDR3: TGTGCCAGCAGCTCACAGGGGGTAATAAGGCCGACAAACTATGGCTACACCTTC. The full variable domain, completed using reference TRBV7-2 and TRBJ1-2, is GAGVSQSPSNKVTEKGKDVELRCDPISGHTALYWYRQSLGQGLEFLIYFQGNSAPDKSGLPSDRFSAERTGGSVSTLTIQRTQQEDSAVYLCASSSQGVIRPTNYGYTFGSGTRLTVV.

The V call is TRBV5-4, the J call TRBJ2-1; the match to TRBD2 covers 9 bases. Germline V CDR1 and CDR2: SGHNT, YYREEE (reference sequence). J was trimmed by 1 base and V by 5 bases; bases with no gene match: 4. This CDR3 is 15 amino acids long. The CDR3 nucleotides read TGTGCCAGCAGATTTAGCGGGAGTTCCTACAATGAGCAGTTCTTC. Translated, it gives CASRFSGSSYNEQFF.

The rearrangement joins TRBV9 to TRBJ1-1; TRBD1 aligns across 8 bases. V was pared by 0 bases and J by 2 bases, with 12 bases of the junction left unmatched. Germline assignment: CDR1 SGDLS and CDR2 YYNGEE. The length of the CDR3 is 18 residues. The CDR3, as DNA: TGTGCCAGCAGCGTAGGTTGGACAGGGTCTCGCCGTAACACTGAAGCTTTCTTT. Its translation: CASSVGWTGSRRNTEAFF.

The rearrangement uses TRBV30 and TRBJ2-7; 8 nucleotides match TRBD2. The V gene end was trimmed by 5 bases and the J gene end by 4 bases; junction bases not matched to a gene: 4. Germline V lookup: CDR1 GTSNPN, CDR2 SVGIG (reference sequence). The CDR3 has 12 residues. CDR3 region: CAWGLAGYEQYF. In nucleotides, the CDR3 is TGTGCCTGGGGGCTAGCGGGTTACGAGCAGTACTTC.

The chain is built from TRBV29-1 and TRBJ2-2, with 7 bases matching TRBD1. CDR1 SQVTM and CDR2 ANQGSEA come from the germline V gene. The CDR3 length is 15 residues. J lost 0 bases, V lost 3 bases, and 4 bases had no gene match. CDR3 sequence reads: CSVDSGQPNTGELFF. As DNA, the CDR3 is TGCAGCGTTGACTCGGGACAGCCGAACACCGGGGAGCTGTTTTTT.